A selection of T cell receptor beta chains follows, all from one sample in a study of blood T cell repertoires in COVID-19. Repertoires were generated with immunoSEQ multiplex PCR, while TCRdb's copy carries only in-frame clones and drops some. The sample consists of around 89,000 clones, more than 70% of them appearing once. Sequences were obtained from peripheral blood. The receptors shown here come from a man in his sixties with acute or convalescent COVID-19. Both conserved end residues are part of each CDR3. The D gene is left open where the match is weak. Where a row states a size, it is once, few, many or the class of an expanded clone; other rows omit it.

V: TRBV11-2
size: -
J: TRBJ2-7
D: -
DNA: TGTGCCAGCAGCTTAGTACAGGGAAACCCTTACGAGCAGTACTTC
CDR3: CASSLVQGNPYEQYF

V: TRBV29-1
size: -
J: TRBJ2-7
D: -
DNA: TGCAGCTACCGGCGGCAGGGCGCCTACGAGCAGTACTTC
CDR3: CSYRRQGAYEQYF

V: TRBV24-1
size: -
J: TRBJ2-5
D: -
DNA: TGTGCCACCAGTGAAAACAGGGTTCAAGAGACCCAGTACTTC
CDR3: CATSENRVQETQYF

V: TRBV5-5
size: -
J: TRBJ1-5
D: -
DNA: TGTGCCAGCAGCTTGGGCAGGAGCAATCAGCCCCAGCATTTT
CDR3: CASSLGRSNQPQHF

V: TRBV6-5
size: -
J: TRBJ2-7
D: TRBD1
DNA: TGTGCCAGCATTAAGGACAGGGATCCCTACGAGCAGTACTTC
CDR3: CASIKDRDPYEQYF

V: TRBV24-1
size: -
J: TRBJ2-2
D: -
DNA: TGTGCCACCAGTGACTGGACAGTCACCGGGGAGCTGTTTTTT
CDR3: CATSDWTVTGELFF

V: TRBV18
size: -
J: TRBJ1-1
D: -
DNA: TGTGCCAGCTCACCAAACGGGAGGCACACTGAAGCTTTCTTT
CDR3: CASSPNGRHTEAFF

V: TRBV11-3
size: -
J: TRBJ2-3
D: -
DNA: TGTGCCAGCAGCTTAGATGGGAGCGGGACGCAGTATTTT
CDR3: CASSLDGSGTQYF

V: TRBV7-3
size: -
J: TRBJ1-1
D: -
DNA: TGTGCCAGCAGCTTAATGGCAAGGGGCTTGAACACTGAAGCTTTCTTT
CDR3: CASSLMARGLNTEAFF

V: TRBV5-1
size: -
J: TRBJ2-5
D: TRBD1
DNA: TGCGCCAGCAGACCCGACAGGGTGAGGGAGACCCAGTACTTC
CDR3: CASRPDRVRETQYF

V: TRBV27
size: few
J: TRBJ2-6
D: TRBD1
DNA: TGTGCCAGCAGTTACACAGGGGTTGGGGCCAACGTCCTGACTTTC
CDR3: CASSYTGVGANVLTF

V: TRBV4-2
size: -
J: TRBJ1-3
D: TRBD1
DNA: TGTGCCAGCAGCCAAGTAGCGGGACAGGGCGCCACATACTCTGGAAACACCATATATTTT
CDR3: CASSQVAGQGATYSGNTIYF

V: TRBV24-1
size: -
J: TRBJ2-6
D: -
DNA: TGTGCCACCAGTCAATCTGGGGCCAACGTCCTGACTTTC
CDR3: CATSQSGANVLTF

V: TRBV5-6
size: -
J: TRBJ1-4
D: -
DNA: TGTGCCAGCAGCTTGTCGGGAGGGCCCAAGAAGGAAAAACTGTTTTTT
CDR3: CASSLSGGPKKEKLFF

V: TRBV7-9
size: -
J: TRBJ1-1
D: -
DNA: TGTGCCAGCAGCCGGGACATTGGGGAAGCTTTCTTT
CDR3: CASSRDIGEAFF

V: TRBV6-5
size: -
J: TRBJ2-7
D: TRBD2
DNA: TGTGCCAGCCAGAAGCGGGGGGACGGGGAGCAGTACTTC
CDR3: CASQKRGDGEQYF

V: TRBV7-2
size: -
J: TRBJ2-3
D: -
DNA: TGTGCCAGCAGCTTAGCGCGAACGTACACAGATACGCAGTATTTT
CDR3: CASSLARTYTDTQYF

V: TRBV27
size: -
J: TRBJ1-2
D: -
DNA: TGTGCCAGCAGCACTCGGGGATACTATGGCTACACCTTC
CDR3: CASSTRGYYGYTF

V: TRBV11-2
size: -
J: TRBJ2-4
D: -
DNA: TGTGCCAGCAGCGAGCGACTTTCCGGGGACATTCAGTACTTC
CDR3: CASSERLSGDIQYF

V: TRBV10-1
size: -
J: TRBJ2-1
D: TRBD2
DNA: TGCGCCAGCAGTGAGTCGGGACTAGCGGGAGCGTCCTACAATGAGCAGTTCTTC
CDR3: CASSESGLAGASYNEQFF

V: TRBV11-2
size: -
J: TRBJ2-2
D: TRBD1
DNA: TGTGCCAGCAGTTTAACAGGGGTCACCGGGGAGCTGTTTTTT
CDR3: CASSLTGVTGELFF

V: TRBV7-8
size: -
J: TRBJ1-4
D: -
DNA: TGTGCCAGCAGCCTCAGTAGGGGCAGCGAAAAACTGTTTTTT
CDR3: CASSLSRGSEKLFF

V: TRBV5-4
size: -
J: TRBJ2-7
D: -
DNA: TGTGCCAGCAGCTTGGATGGGGGAGGAAACGAGCAGTACTTC
CDR3: CASSLDGGGNEQYF